This entry concerns a single T cell receptor (beta chain). Its antigen is still unknown. Trimming stripped 3 bases from V and 9 bases from J, with 10 bases between. This CDR3 is 11 amino acids long. In germline, CDR1 is DFQATT, CDR2 SNEGSKA (reference sequence). With random hexamers, reverse transcription was performed on roughly 0.45 to 1 ug of RNA. From the immunoSEQ multiplex PCR reads, TCRdb called clonotypes with MiXCR, one entry per CDR3 protein. Of approximately 190,000 distinct CDR3 sequences in the sample, about 94% were seen once. Recently defined diagnostic criteria for definite or probable disease were fulfilled by Susac syndrome patients. The data were obtained in a study of CD8 T cells in Susac syndrome. Study details: Patients with Susac syndrome were therapy-naive, on corticosteroids, or on intravenous immunoglobulin alone at blood draw. Points from the study as a whole: In Susac syndrome, CD4+ T cell repertoires lacked any clonal expansion.

The sequence was obtained from a human donor with Susac syndrome. V gene TRBV20-1 combines with J gene TRBJ2-3, with D perhaps being TRBD1 or TRBD2 (5 bases each). Material for sequencing was CD4+ T cells from PBMCs. CDR3 loop: CSARSRGTQYF. As DNA, the CDR3 is TGCAGTGCTAGGTCCCGGGGCACGCAGTATTTT.